Listed below are T cell receptor beta chains from one sample, sequenced in a study of blood T cell repertoires in COVID-19. The table came from immunoSEQ multiplex PCR; TCRdb's copy has only in-frame clones and leaves some out. The sample lists about 94,000 clones; about 86% were seen once. Sequenced material: peripheral blood. These receptor sequences come from a man aged 60 to 75 with acute or convalescent COVID-19. The CDR3 runs from the conserved cysteine through the conserved F or W. Only some rows state a clone size, as once, few, many or a class for expanded clones.

v_call: TRBV2
clone_size: -
cdr3_aa: CASNEEGVSEAFF

v_call: TRBV10-3
clone_size: -
cdr3_aa: CAISEGHREGYTF

v_call: TRBV18
clone_size: -
cdr3_aa: CASSQGHKETQYF

v_call: TRBV7-2
clone_size: -
cdr3_aa: CASSFNQGPQHF

v_call: TRBV19
clone_size: -
cdr3_aa: CASSVQGHGNTEAFF

v_call: TRBV5-1
clone_size: -
cdr3_aa: CASSLVWEGGQNIQYF

v_call: TRBV5-5
clone_size: few
cdr3_aa: CASSPGGLVSGNTIYF

v_call: TRBV28
clone_size: -
cdr3_aa: CASSSPGTSGGVQETQYF

v_call: TRBV20-1
clone_size: -
cdr3_aa: CSASDQVNTEAFF

v_call: TRBV6-2/TRBV6-3
clone_size: -
cdr3_aa: CASSQDREGNEQFF

v_call: TRBV5-4
clone_size: -
cdr3_aa: CASSLGPHQANYGYTF

v_call: TRBV5-4
clone_size: -
cdr3_aa: CASTRDRGYTEAFF

v_call: TRBV24-1
clone_size: -
cdr3_aa: CATSDLLRGDPDTQYF

v_call: TRBV4-1
clone_size: once
cdr3_aa: CASSPGDRGNTEAFF

v_call: TRBV27
clone_size: -
cdr3_aa: CASSSSGAQYF

v_call: TRBV6-5
clone_size: -
cdr3_aa: CASSLDRAYEQYF

v_call: TRBV5-4
clone_size: -
cdr3_aa: CTSSRTGPSGNTIYF

v_call: TRBV12-5
clone_size: few
cdr3_aa: CASGLGQGVSTDTQYF

v_call: TRBV11-1
clone_size: -
cdr3_aa: CASSTGTGINEKLFF

v_call: TRBV12-3/TRBV12-4
clone_size: -
cdr3_aa: CASSPDRDQPQHF

v_call: TRBV5-8
clone_size: -
cdr3_aa: CASSGRLAIHNEQFF

v_call: TRBV14
clone_size: -
cdr3_aa: CARGGQETQYF

v_call: TRBV11-2
clone_size: -
cdr3_aa: CASSLNRGADGYTF

v_call: TRBV11-3
clone_size: -
cdr3_aa: CASSLDRGNYNEQFF

v_call: TRBV18
clone_size: -
cdr3_aa: CASSLNPDRLLQSGYTF

v_call: TRBV30
clone_size: -
cdr3_aa: CASNTGQGFYGYTF

v_call: TRBV2
clone_size: -
cdr3_aa: CASSEKYPRGPSSYNEQFF

v_call: TRBV9
clone_size: -
cdr3_aa: CASSVGGSLLYEQYF

v_call: TRBV2
clone_size: -
cdr3_aa: CASSPSGSFPGANVLTF

v_call: TRBV6-5
clone_size: -
cdr3_aa: CASRSSQGRETQYF

v_call: TRBV5-1
clone_size: -
cdr3_aa: CASSLGTASYNEQFF

v_call: TRBV12-3/TRBV12-4
clone_size: -
cdr3_aa: CASSFAVNTEAFF

v_call: TRBV4-1
clone_size: -
cdr3_aa: CASSQSPGQGTEEQYF

v_call: TRBV19
clone_size: -
cdr3_aa: CASSIAQNTEAFF

v_call: TRBV10-3
clone_size: few
cdr3_aa: CAIRTDRGEQYF

v_call: TRBV18
clone_size: -
cdr3_aa: CASSPGTEYNEQFF

v_call: TRBV25-1
clone_size: once
cdr3_aa: CASRGTSWEQYF

v_call: TRBV7-3
clone_size: -
cdr3_aa: CASSLDRVTEAFF

v_call: TRBV11-3
clone_size: -
cdr3_aa: CASSLQGATYDEQYF

v_call: TRBV24-1
clone_size: -
cdr3_aa: CATSGGEGPGEKLFF

v_call: TRBV13
clone_size: -
cdr3_aa: CASSLGQGAREKLFF

v_call: TRBV4-1
clone_size: -
cdr3_aa: CASSPQGYGYTF

v_call: TRBV18
clone_size: -
cdr3_aa: CASSRDRDHGYTF

v_call: TRBV19
clone_size: -
cdr3_aa: CASSIGGANYGYTF

v_call: TRBV30
clone_size: -
cdr3_aa: CAWREALRDMNTIYF

v_call: TRBV25-1
clone_size: -
cdr3_aa: CASSAPGQGRSYTF

v_call: TRBV5-6
clone_size: -
cdr3_aa: CASSLPGGSISNSPLHF

v_call: TRBV30
clone_size: -
cdr3_aa: CAWRYRESYGYTF

v_call: TRBV7-3
clone_size: -
cdr3_aa: CASSLDISYEQYF

v_call: TRBV6-5
clone_size: -
cdr3_aa: CASTPGGTANTEAFF

v_call: TRBV30
clone_size: -
cdr3_aa: CAWCQGTSPFNEQFF

v_call: TRBV6-1
clone_size: -
cdr3_aa: CASSEKRDSDYNEQFF

v_call: TRBV2
clone_size: -
cdr3_aa: CASRGLAEAYEQYF

v_call: TRBV6-2/TRBV6-3
clone_size: -
cdr3_aa: CASSRGGALETQYF

v_call: TRBV12-5
clone_size: -
cdr3_aa: CASGPPSGGNTIYF

v_call: TRBV4-3
clone_size: -
cdr3_aa: CASSQSPGQGAGGYTF

v_call: TRBV7-8
clone_size: -
cdr3_aa: CASSLGPGIQQETQYF